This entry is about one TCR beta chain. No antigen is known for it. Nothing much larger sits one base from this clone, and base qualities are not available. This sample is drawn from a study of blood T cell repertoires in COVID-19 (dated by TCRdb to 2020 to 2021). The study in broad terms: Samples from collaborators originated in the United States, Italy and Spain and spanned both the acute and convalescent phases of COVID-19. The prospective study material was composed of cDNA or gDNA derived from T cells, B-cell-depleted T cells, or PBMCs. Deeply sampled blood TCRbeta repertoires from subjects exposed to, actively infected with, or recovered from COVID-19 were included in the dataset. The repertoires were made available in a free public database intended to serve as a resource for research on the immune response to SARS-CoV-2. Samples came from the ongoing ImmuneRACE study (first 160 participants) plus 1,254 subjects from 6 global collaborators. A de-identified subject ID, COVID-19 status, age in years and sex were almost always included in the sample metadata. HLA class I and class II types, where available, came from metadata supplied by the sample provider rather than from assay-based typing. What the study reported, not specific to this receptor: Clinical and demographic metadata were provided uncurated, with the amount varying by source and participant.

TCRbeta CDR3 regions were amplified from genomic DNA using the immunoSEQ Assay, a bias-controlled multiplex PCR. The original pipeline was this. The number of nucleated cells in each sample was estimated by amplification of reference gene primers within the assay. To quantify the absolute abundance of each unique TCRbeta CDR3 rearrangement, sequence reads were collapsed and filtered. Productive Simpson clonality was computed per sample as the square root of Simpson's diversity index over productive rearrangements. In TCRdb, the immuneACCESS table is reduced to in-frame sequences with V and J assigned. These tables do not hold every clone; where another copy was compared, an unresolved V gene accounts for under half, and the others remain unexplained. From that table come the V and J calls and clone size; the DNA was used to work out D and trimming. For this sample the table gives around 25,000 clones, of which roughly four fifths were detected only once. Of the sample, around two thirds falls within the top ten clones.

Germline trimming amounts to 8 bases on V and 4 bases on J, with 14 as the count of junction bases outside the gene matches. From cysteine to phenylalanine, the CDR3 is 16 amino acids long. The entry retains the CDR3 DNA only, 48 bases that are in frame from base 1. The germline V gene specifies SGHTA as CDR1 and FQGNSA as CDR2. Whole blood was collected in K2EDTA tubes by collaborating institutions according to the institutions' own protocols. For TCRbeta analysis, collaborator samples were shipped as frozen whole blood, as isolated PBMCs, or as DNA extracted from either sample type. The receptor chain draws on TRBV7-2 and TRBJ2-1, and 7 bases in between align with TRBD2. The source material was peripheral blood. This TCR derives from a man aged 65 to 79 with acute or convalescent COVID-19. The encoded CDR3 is CASFIWAGAGYNEQFF. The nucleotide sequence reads TGTGCCAGCTTCATTTGGGCGGGAGCCGGATACAATGAGCAGTTCTTC.